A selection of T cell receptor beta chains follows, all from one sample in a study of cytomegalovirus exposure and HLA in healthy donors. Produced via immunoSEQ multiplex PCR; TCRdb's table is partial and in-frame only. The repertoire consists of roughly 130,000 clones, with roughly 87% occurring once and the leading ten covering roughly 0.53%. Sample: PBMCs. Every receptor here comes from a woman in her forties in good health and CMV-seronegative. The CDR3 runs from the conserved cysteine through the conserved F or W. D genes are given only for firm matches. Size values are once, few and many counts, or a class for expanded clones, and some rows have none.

cdr3_aa: CASSLELAGGYEQFF; cdr3_nt: TGTGCCAGCAGCTTAGAACTAGCGGGAGGGTATGAGCAGTTCTTC; j_call: TRBJ2-1; d_call: TRBD2; clone_size: NA; v_call: TRBV7-9
cdr3_aa: CASSDMRGAGGANVLTF; cdr3_nt: TGTGCCAGCAGTGACATGCGGGGTGCGGGAGGGGCCAACGTCCTGACTTTC; j_call: TRBJ2-6; d_call: NA; clone_size: NA; v_call: TRBV6-1
cdr3_aa: CASSYGTSLPDTQYF; cdr3_nt: TGTGCCAGCAGTTACGGGACTAGCCTTCCAGATACGCAGTATTTT; j_call: TRBJ2-3; d_call: TRBD2; clone_size: NA; v_call: TRBV6-5
cdr3_aa: CASSFLGLNYEQYF; cdr3_nt: TGTGCCAGCAGCTTCCTGGGCCTCAACTACGAGCAGTACTTC; j_call: TRBJ2-7; d_call: NA; clone_size: NA; v_call: TRBV7-9
cdr3_aa: CASSVRFQETQYF; cdr3_nt: TGTGCCAGCAGTGTGAGGTTCCAAGAGACCCAGTACTTC; j_call: TRBJ2-5; d_call: NA; clone_size: NA; v_call: TRBV2
cdr3_aa: CASSIAGGNTIYF; cdr3_nt: TGTGCCAGTAGTATCGCAGGCGGAAACACCATATATTTT; j_call: TRBJ1-3; d_call: NA; clone_size: NA; v_call: TRBV19
cdr3_aa: CSVHLGLAGVGPNTGELFF; cdr3_nt: TGCAGCGTCCACCTAGGACTAGCGGGAGTCGGCCCGAACACCGGGGAGCTGTTTTTT; j_call: TRBJ2-2; d_call: TRBD2; clone_size: NA; v_call: TRBV29-1
cdr3_aa: CASSSNMNTEAFF; cdr3_nt: TGTGCCAGCAGTTCCAACATGAACACTGAAGCTTTCTTT; j_call: TRBJ1-1; d_call: NA; clone_size: few; v_call: TRBV28
cdr3_aa: CAHDQGRLNSPLHF; cdr3_nt: TGTGCCCATGATCAGGGAAGATTGAATTCACCCCTCCACTTT; j_call: TRBJ1-6; d_call: NA; clone_size: few; v_call: TRBV30
cdr3_aa: CASSLERGNTGELFF; cdr3_nt: TGCGCCAGCAGCTTGGAGCGGGGGAACACCGGGGAGCTGTTTTTT; j_call: TRBJ2-2; d_call: TRBD2; clone_size: NA; v_call: TRBV5-1
cdr3_aa: CAISESGTRNTEAFF; cdr3_nt: TGTGCCATCAGTGAGTCAGGGACACGGAACACTGAAGCTTTCTTT; j_call: TRBJ1-1; d_call: NA; clone_size: NA; v_call: TRBV10-3
cdr3_aa: CAGGVETQYF; cdr3_nt: TGTGCCGGAGGGGTGGAGACCCAGTACTTC; j_call: TRBJ2-5; d_call: NA; clone_size: NA; v_call: TRBV30
cdr3_aa: CASSIVGTGGTEQYF; cdr3_nt: TGTGCCAGTAGTATAGTTGGGACAGGGGGTACCGAGCAGTACTTC; j_call: TRBJ2-7; d_call: TRBD1; clone_size: NA; v_call: TRBV19
cdr3_aa: CASSERGFEAFF; cdr3_nt: TGTGCCAGCAGTGAACGGGGGTTTGAAGCTTTCTTT; j_call: TRBJ1-1; d_call: NA; clone_size: NA; v_call: TRBV2
cdr3_aa: CASSEQDEGGDTQYF; cdr3_nt: TGTGCCAGCAGTGAACAGGATGAAGGGGGAGATACGCAGTATTTT; j_call: TRBJ2-3; d_call: NA; clone_size: few; v_call: TRBV6-1
cdr3_aa: CASSFTVNTEAFF; cdr3_nt: TGTGCCAGCAGCTTTACGGTGAACACTGAAGCTTTCTTT; j_call: TRBJ1-1; d_call: NA; clone_size: NA; v_call: TRBV7-2
cdr3_aa: CASSPGQGGQPQHF; cdr3_nt: TGTGCCAGCAGCCCCGGACAGGGCGGTCAGCCCCAGCATTTT; j_call: TRBJ1-5; d_call: TRBD1; clone_size: NA; v_call: TRBV5-6
cdr3_aa: CASSPGDPNTGELFF; cdr3_nt: TGTGCCAGCAGCCCGGGAGATCCGAACACCGGGGAGCTGTTTTTT; j_call: TRBJ2-2; d_call: NA; clone_size: NA; v_call: TRBV9
cdr3_aa: CASSAEVASPYEQYF; cdr3_nt: TGTGCCAGCAGCGCAGAGGTCGCCAGCCCCTACGAGCAGTACTTC; j_call: TRBJ2-7; d_call: NA; clone_size: NA; v_call: TRBV7-8
cdr3_aa: CASSPRALQGGYEQYF; cdr3_nt: TGTGCCAGCAGCCCCAGGGCCCTACAGGGGGGCTACGAGCAGTACTTC; j_call: TRBJ2-7; d_call: TRBD1; clone_size: once; v_call: TRBV27
cdr3_aa: CASSPQGLWNTEAFF; cdr3_nt: TGTGCCAGCAGCCCCCAAGGACTGTGGAACACTGAAGCTTTCTTT; j_call: TRBJ1-1; d_call: NA; clone_size: NA; v_call: TRBV7-9
cdr3_aa: CASKNRGGNTEAFF; cdr3_nt: TGTGCCAGCAAAAACAGGGGGGGAAACACTGAAGCTTTCTTT; j_call: TRBJ1-1; d_call: TRBD1; clone_size: NA; v_call: TRBV27